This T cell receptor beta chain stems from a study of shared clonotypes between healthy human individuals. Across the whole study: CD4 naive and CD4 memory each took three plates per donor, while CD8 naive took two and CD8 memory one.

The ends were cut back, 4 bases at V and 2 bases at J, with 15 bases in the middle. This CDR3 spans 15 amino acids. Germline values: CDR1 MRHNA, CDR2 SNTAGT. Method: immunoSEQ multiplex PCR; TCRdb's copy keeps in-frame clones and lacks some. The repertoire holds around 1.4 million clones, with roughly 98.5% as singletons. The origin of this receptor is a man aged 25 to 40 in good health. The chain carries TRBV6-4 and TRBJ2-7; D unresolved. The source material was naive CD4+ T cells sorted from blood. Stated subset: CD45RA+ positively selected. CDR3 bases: TGTGCCAGCAGTGCTGTGGCAGCTAAAACCTACGAGCAGTACTTC. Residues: CASSAVAAKTYEQYF.